This T cell receptor beta chain was captured by sequencing in a study of control samples from healthy donors and cancer patients. The V and J ends lost 6 bases and 7 bases, in that order; junction bases with no gene match: 7. This CDR3 contains 13 residues. Only in-frame clones appear in the TCRdb table, and some are missing; sequencing was by immunoSEQ multiplex PCR. Of 80,000 or so clones listed, 94% are singletons. Only one count was recorded for this clone. The chain employs TRBV12-3 or TRBV12-4 and TRBJ1-1; TRBD1 matches at 8 bases. The clonotype was recovered from a woman aged 40 to 55 in good health. Sequenced: blood. The CDR3: CASSLGTGLEAFF. The CDR3 bases are TGTGCCAGCAGCCTTGGGACAGGTCTTGAAGCTTTCTTT.